This T cell receptor (beta chain) derives from a study of Graves' ophthalmopathy and Graves' hyperthyroidism. General study findings and limits: Discriminating ophthalmopathy from stable hyperthyroidism, a 13-signature model attained a sensitivity of about 88% and a specificity of 80% to 82%.

The CDR3 totals 13 residues. V was clipped by 5 bases and J by 6 bases; unmatched bases: 7. Germline-derived CDR1 and CDR2 are LNHDA and SQIVND (reference sequence). Transcripts of RNA were the source for amplifying TCR beta CDR3 regions. Scientists carried out first-round RT-PCR using HTBI primers and then a second-round multiplex PCR. A single record per CDR3 protein comes from TCRdb applying MiXCR to the multiplex PCR reads. Of hundreds of thousands of distinct CDR3 sequences in the sample, about 38% are singletons; the top ten hold around 3%. Reliance was placed on clinical symptoms, serum thyroxine, TRAb, thyroid ultrasound and orbital computed tomography for diagnosis. At least ten counts were recorded for this clonotype. Its antigen is still unknown.

Specimen: peripheral blood. The chain couples TRBV19 to TRBJ2-7; 7 bases align to TRBD1. This TCR came from an adult man with Graves' ophthalmopathy. The DNA for the CDR3 is TGTGCCAGTAGTGTCACAGGGGTTGGCGAGCAGTACTTC. It codes for CASSVTGVGEQYF.